These 15 T cell receptor beta chains came from one sample sequenced in a study of cytomegalovirus exposure and HLA in healthy donors. PCR used 60 Vbeta primers and 13 Jbeta primers. Assay: immunoSEQ multiplex PCR; the TCRdb copy retains only in-frame clones and omits some. The table records 100,000 to 150,000 clones, around three quarters of them present only once. Material: PBMCs. The source of these receptors is a human donor in good health.

This chain joins TRBV5-1 and TRBJ1-4; tentatively, D is TRBD1 (5 bases). CDR1 and CDR2 (germline): SGHRS, YFSETQ. The CDR3 is 17 amino acids. Trimming removed 4 bases from V and 0 bases from J, with 16 bases in between. The CDR3: CASSPGPGRATNEKLFF. CDR3 sequence (DNA): TGCGCCAGCAGCCCCGGCCCAGGGCGAGCAACTAATGAAAAACTGTTTTTT.

J is TRBJ1-1 and V is TRBV11-2; unclear D gene. Germline V gene lookup returns CDR1 SGHAT and CDR2 FQNNGV. The CDR3 contains 11 residues. Deletions cut 8 bases from V and 5 bases from J, with 9 bases between. The CDR3 sequence: CASQTATEAFF. The CDR3 coding sequence is TGTGCCAGCCAAACCGCGACTGAAGCTTTCTTT.

The rearrangement links TRBV9 to TRBJ2-5; tentative D call: TRBD2 (5 bases). Germline lookup yields CDR1 SGDLS and CDR2 YYNGEE. CDR3 length equals 15 residues. With 0 bases removed from V and 2 bases from J, the gap between germline ends came to 11 bases. The DNA for the CDR3 is TGTGCCAGCAGCGTAGCCCTAGGGAGTCAAGAGACCCAGTACTTC. Translating it yields CASSVALGSQETQYF.

The rearrangement links TRBV28 to TRBJ1-3, with D perhaps TRBD1 (6 bases). Trimming removed 3 bases at V and 0 bases at J, with 18 bases between. There are 18 residues in the CDR3. Germline values: CDR1 MDHEN, CDR2 SYDVKM. In DNA form, the CDR3 reads TGTGCCAGCAGTTTCCCCCCGGGCCAGGGGCGCTCTGGAAACACCATATATTTT. It translates to CASSFPPGQGRSGNTIYF.

The chain couples TRBV5-1 to TRBJ2-1, with TRBD1 as a possible D gene (6 bases). Trimming took off 4 bases at V and 9 bases at J, with 23 bases between the two ends. This CDR3 is built from 16 residues. Germline V gene data show CDR1 as SGHRS and CDR2 as YFSETQ. In DNA form, the CDR3 reads TGCGCCAGCAGCGGAACAGGGATGAGAGCGAGAGGTGAGCAGTTCTTC. It translates to CASSGTGMRARGEQFF.

The V gene is TRBV29-1, the J gene TRBJ2-1, with D perhaps matching TRBD1 (6 bases). CDR1 is SQVTM and CDR2 is ANQGSEA in the germline V gene. Trimming stripped 8 bases from V and 2 bases from J, with 16 bases between. The CDR3 runs to 14 residues. The CDR3, as DNA: TGCAGCCTCCGCGGCAGGGGACCCTACAATGAGCAGTTCTTC. It is translated as CSLRGRGPYNEQFF.

The gene calls are TRBV21-1 and TRBJ2-3; TRBD2 reflects the table's D call only, with no check against the DNA. TRBV21-1 is listed as a pseudogene. The CDR3 totals 18 residues. CDR3 amino acids: CASSKFLLLAGETDTQYF. In nucleotides, the CDR3 is TGTGCCAGCAGCAAATTCCTTCTACTAGCGGGAGAGACAGATACGCAGTATTTT.

This clone was counted a few times. The chain carries TRBV5-6 and TRBJ2-1; TRBD1 agrees at 7 bases. CDR3 length: 15 residues. Trimming cost V 2 bases and J 8 bases; bases outside gene matches: 10. Germline CDR1 is SGHDT and CDR2 is YYEEEE. Written as DNA, the CDR3 is TGTGCCAGCAGCTTCCCAGGGACAGTTATCTATGAGCAGTTCTTC. Amino acid sequence: CASSFPGTVIYEQFF.

The chain uses TRBV5-1 and TRBJ2-2; TRBD2 might be the D (5 bases). The CDR3 is made up of 14 amino acids. V lost 5 bases and J 3 bases, leaving 11 bases between the germline ends. The germline CDR1 and CDR2 sequences are SGHRS and YFSETQ. The CDR3 protein is CASSSGRDTGELFF. DNA for the CDR3: TGCGCCAGCAGTTCGGGGAGAGACACCGGGGAGCTGTTTTTT.

The chain employs TRBV5-1 and TRBJ2-3; 9 positions agree with TRBD2. From germline, CDR1 is SGHRS and CDR2 YFSETQ. The CDR3 runs to 18 residues. Trimming took 1 base from V and 4 from J; bases not matched to a gene: 13. This CDR3 reads CASSLSVAGGPGADTQYF. CDR3 DNA sequence: TGCGCCAGCAGCTTGTCAGTGGCGGGAGGGCCTGGGGCAGATACGCAGTATTTT. Full variable domain (missing parts from reference TRBV5-1 and TRBJ2-3): KAGVTQTPRYLIKTRGQQVTLSCSPISGHRSVSWYQQTPGQGLQFLFEYFSETQRNKGNFPGRFSGRQFSNSRSEMNVSTLELGDSALYLCASSLSVAGGPGADTQYFGPGTRLTVL.

This clone was observed a single time. The chain combines TRBV7-3 with TRBJ2-1, with 7 nucleotides matching TRBD1. There are 16 residues in the CDR3. Germline CDR1 reads SGHTA; CDR2 reads FQGTGA. Trimming removed 4 bases from V and 6 bases from J; junction bases left unmatched: 12. The CDR3: CASSSDSYRGINEQFF. The CDR3 bases are TGTGCCAGCAGCTCAGACTCCTACAGGGGTATCAATGAGCAGTTCTTC.

J is TRBJ1-5 and V is TRBV28; 7 nucleotides agree with TRBD1. Trimming at V came to 6 bases and at J to 3 bases, leaving 5 bases not matched to a gene. This CDR3 comprises 14 residues. Germline assignment: CDR1 MDHEN and CDR2 SYDVKM. This chain's CDR3 is CASSRDRANQPQHF. The CDR3 DNA follows: TGTGCCAGCAGCCGCGACAGGGCCAATCAGCCCCAGCATTTT.

The chain carries TRBV6-1 and TRBJ2-2; 10 bases match TRBD1. Germline lookup yields CDR1 MNHNS and CDR2 SASEGT. The trim removed 6 bases at V and 5 bases at J, leaving 6 bases unmatched. CDR3 length: 15 amino acids. Here the CDR3 DNA reads TGTGCCAGCAGCCTTGACAGGGGGCGAACCGGGGAGCTGTTTTTT. Translating gives CASSLDRGRTGELFF.

The chain employs TRBV4-1 and TRBJ2-7, with TRBD2 matching 12 bases. V gave up 0 bases and J gave up 3 bases; unmatched junction bases: 3. The germline V gene encodes CDR1 MGHRA and CDR2 YSYEKL. CDR3 length equals 16 residues. DNA of the CDR3: TGCGCCAGCAGCCAAGATGCGACTAGCGGGAGCTACGAGCAGTACTTC. It translates to CASSQDATSGSYEQYF.

V gene TRBV5-4 combines with J gene TRBJ2-4; 10 bases are a match to TRBD1. The length of the CDR3 is 16 residues. The germline V gene encodes CDR1 SGHNT and CDR2 YYREEE (reference sequence). The J segment lost 5 bases and the V segment lost 0 bases, leaving 5 bases of the junction unmatched. The CDR3 reads CASSLGGQGQQNIQYF. As DNA, the CDR3 is TGTGCCAGCAGCTTGGGGGGACAGGGGCAACAAAACATTCAGTACTTC.